The rows below give T cell receptor beta chains drawn from one sample of a study of blood T cell repertoires in COVID-19. TCRdb's copy holds only in-frame clones and misses some; the assay was immunoSEQ multiplex PCR. There are some 150,000 clones in the sample; approximately 85% occur only once, and roughly 2.9% lies in the top ten. The sample comprised peripheral blood. These receptors came from a man aged 45-60 years with acute or convalescent COVID-19. CDR3s include the opening cysteine and the closing phenylalanine or tryptophan. A D gene is named only where the DNA matches it firmly. Clone size is stated in some rows and not others, as once, few, many or a class when expanded.

TRBV7-8	TRBJ2-5	TRBD2	.	CASSFLAGAIQETQYF	TGTGCCAGCAGCTTTCTAGCGGGGGCGATCCAAGAGACCCAGTACTTC
TRBV19	TRBJ1-6	.	few	CASSIGGGSPLHF	TGTGCCAGTAGTATTGGGGGCGGCTCACCCCTCCACTTT
TRBV3-1/TRBV3-2	TRBJ1-4	.	.	CASSQGPGEKLFF	TGTGCCAGCAGCCAAGGCCCGGGAGAAAAACTGTTTTTT
TRBV19	TRBJ1-5	.	.	CASSMTHQPQHF	TGTGCCAGTAGTATGACACATCAGCCCCAGCATTTT
TRBV6-5	TRBJ2-7	TRBD1	.	CASLGRDRGYEQYF	TGTGCCAGCCTTGGCCGGGACAGGGGCTACGAGCAGTACTTC
TRBV29-1	TRBJ1-3	TRBD1	.	CSVGQGGGNTIYF	TGCAGCGTGGGACAGGGGGGCGGAAACACCATATATTTT
TRBV24-1	TRBJ2-3	.	few	CATGSSPREGSTDTQYF	TGTGCCACCGGCTCGTCCCCCAGGGAAGGTAGCACAGATACGCAGTATTTT
TRBV11-1	TRBJ2-1	TRBD2	few	CASSLRLADNEQFF	TGTGCCAGCAGCTTAAGACTAGCGGACAATGAGCAGTTCTTC
TRBV6-5	TRBJ1-5	TRBD1	.	CASSPTGTGDQPQHF	TGTGCCAGCAGTCCAACGGGGACAGGGGATCAGCCCCAGCATTTT
TRBV11-1	TRBJ2-7	TRBD2	.	CASSASTSGNPYEQYF	TGTGCCAGCAGCGCCTCAACTAGCGGGAATCCTTACGAGCAGTACTTC
TRBV9	TRBJ2-7	TRBD2	.	CASSVASGLSYEQYF	TGTGCCAGCAGCGTAGCTAGCGGCCTATCCTACGAGCAGTACTTC
TRBV28	TRBJ1-4	.	few	CASAVKRENEKLFF	TGTGCCAGCGCGGTGAAAAGGGAGAACGAAAAACTGTTTTTT
TRBV6-5	TRBJ1-2	TRBD1	.	CASSSRDRVYGYTF	TGTGCCAGCAGTTCCCGGGACAGGGTCTATGGCTACACCTTC
TRBV7-3	TRBJ1-5	.	once	CASSRTGNQPQHF	TGTGCCAGCAGCCGGACGGGAAATCAGCCCCAGCATTTT
TRBV18	TRBJ1-4	.	once	CASSLSSGNEKLFF	TGTGCCAGCTCACTATCATCGGGAAATGAAAAACTGTTTTTT
TRBV18	TRBJ1-5	.	.	CASSQMEGLSHSNQPQHF	TGTGCCAGCTCCCAGATGGAGGGCCTAAGCCATAGCAATCAGCCCCAGCATTTT
TRBV30	TRBJ1-6	.	.	CAWSGAGYNSPLHF	TGTGCCTGGAGTGGGGCAGGCTATAATTCACCCCTCCACTTT
TRBV7-3	TRBJ2-7	TRBD2	once	CASSSTGTSGSEQYF	TGTGCCAGCAGCTCTACCGGGACTAGCGGGAGCGAGCAGTACTTC
TRBV11-2	TRBJ2-1	.	.	CASSLAAGRINEQFF	TGTGCCAGCAGCTTAGCTGCAGGGCGGATCAATGAGCAGTTCTTC
TRBV18	TRBJ1-3	.	.	CASSPPGAAGNTIYF	TGTGCCAGCTCACCACCAGGGGCAGCTGGAAACACCATATATTTT
TRBV19	TRBJ1-5	.	.	CASSSKDTNQPQHF	TGTGCCAGTAGTTCAAAGGACACAAATCAGCCCCAGCATTTT
TRBV18	TRBJ1-1	.	.	CASSPSTGTHTEAFF	TGTGCCAGCTCACCCTCTACAGGGACGCACACTGAAGCTTTCTTT
TRBV28	TRBJ2-7	.	.	CASSFRPGLSYEQYF	TGTGCCAGCAGTTTTCGTCCGGGACTCTCCTACGAGCAGTACTTC
TRBV3-1/TRBV3-2	TRBJ1-4	.	.	CASSHAQEEKLFF	TGTGCCAGCAGCCATGCACAAGAAGAAAAACTGTTTTTT
TRBV30	TRBJ1-6	.	.	CAWRRQQLTQGSYNSPLHF	TGTGCCTGGAGAAGACAGCAACTCACTCAGGGCTCCTATAATTCACCCCTCCACTTT
TRBV28	TRBJ1-2	.	.	CASSGNQGYTF	TGTGCCAGCTCGGGAAATCAGGGCTACACCTTC
TRBV18	TRBJ1-1	.	few	CASSPRAGLGPVNTEAFF	TGTGCCAGCTCACCAAGGGCCGGTTTGGGGCCGGTGAACACTGAAGCTTTCTTT
TRBV30	TRBJ1-2	TRBD1	.	CAWSAPGQGYYGYTF	TGTGCCTGGAGTGCCCCGGGACAGGGATACTATGGCTACACCTTC
TRBV7-8	TRBJ1-2	.	.	CASSPYRSGLPYTF	TGTGCCAGCAGCCCCTATAGGTCCGGACTTCCTTACACCTTC
TRBV28	TRBJ2-7	.	.	CASGQGVGSYEQYF	TGTGCCAGCGGCCAGGGTGTGGGCTCCTACGAGCAGTACTTC
TRBV5-5	TRBJ2-3	TRBD1	once	CASSREQGNTQYF	TGTGCCAGCAGTCGAGAACAGGGGAATACGCAGTATTTT
TRBV7-8	TRBJ2-7	.	.	CASSLDSTLGEQYF	TGTGCCAGCAGCTTGGACAGCACGTTGGGCGAGCAGTACTTC
TRBV5-4	TRBJ2-1	TRBD2	few	CASSQKRGVGEQFF	TGTGCCAGCAGCCAGAAGCGGGGGGTAGGAGAGCAGTTCTTC
TRBV18	TRBJ2-7	TRBD2	few	CASSPPSGGSSYEQYF	TGTGCCAGCTCACCACCCTCTGGCGGGAGCTCCTACGAGCAGTACTTC
TRBV13	TRBJ2-1	.	.	CASSESNRVQFF	TGTGCCAGCAGCGAATCCAACAGGGTGCAGTTCTTC
TRBV9	TRBJ1-2	.	.	CASSVEGWDYGYTF	TGTGCCAGCAGCGTAGAGGGGTGGGACTATGGCTACACCTTC
TRBV14	TRBJ1-6	TRBD1	.	CASSQMTGTYYNSPLHF	TGTGCCAGCAGCCAGATGACAGGGACCTACTATAATTCACCCCTCCACTTT
TRBV30	TRBJ1-1	.	.	CAWSVGLAGATEAFF	TGTGCCTGGAGTGTAGGTCTAGCGGGGGCGACTGAAGCTTTCTTT
TRBV11-3	TRBJ1-5	.	.	CASSLNPPGELGQPQHF	TGTGCCAGCAGCTTAAACCCCCCCGGGGAACTGGGTCAGCCCCAGCATTTT
TRBV19	TRBJ1-1	.	.	CASSPGWGYAEAFF	TGTGCCAGTAGTCCTGGCTGGGGCTACGCTGAAGCTTTCTTT
TRBV19	TRBJ1-1	.	.	CASSVNQGSTEAFF	TGTGCCAGTAGTGTTAATCAGGGATCCACTGAAGCTTTCTTT
TRBV7-9	TRBJ1-6	.	.	CASSALRGSGSPLHF	TGTGCCAGCAGCGCCCTCCGGGGTTCCGGCTCACCCCTCCACTTT
TRBV19	TRBJ1-4	.	.	CASSRDSYGEKLFF	TGTGCCAGTAGTCGTGATTCGTACGGTGAAAAACTGTTTTTT
TRBV29-1	TRBJ1-4	.	.	CSVNSGEKLFF	TGCAGCGTAAACAGCGGCGAAAAACTGTTTTTT